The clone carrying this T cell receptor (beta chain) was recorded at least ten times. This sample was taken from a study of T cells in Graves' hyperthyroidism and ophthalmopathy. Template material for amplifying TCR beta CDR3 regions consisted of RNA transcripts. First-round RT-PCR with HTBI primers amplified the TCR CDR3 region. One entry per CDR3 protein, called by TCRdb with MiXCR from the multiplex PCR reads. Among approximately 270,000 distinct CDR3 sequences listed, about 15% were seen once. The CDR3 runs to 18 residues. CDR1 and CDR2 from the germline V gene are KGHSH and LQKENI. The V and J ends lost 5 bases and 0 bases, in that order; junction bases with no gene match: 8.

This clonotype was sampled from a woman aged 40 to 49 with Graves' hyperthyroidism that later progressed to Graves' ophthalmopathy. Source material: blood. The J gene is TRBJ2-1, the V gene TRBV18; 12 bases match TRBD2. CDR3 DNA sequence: TGTGCCAGCTCATTTCTAGCGGGAGGGCCCGGCTCCTACAATGAGCAGTTCTTC. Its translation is CASSFLAGGPGSYNEQFF.